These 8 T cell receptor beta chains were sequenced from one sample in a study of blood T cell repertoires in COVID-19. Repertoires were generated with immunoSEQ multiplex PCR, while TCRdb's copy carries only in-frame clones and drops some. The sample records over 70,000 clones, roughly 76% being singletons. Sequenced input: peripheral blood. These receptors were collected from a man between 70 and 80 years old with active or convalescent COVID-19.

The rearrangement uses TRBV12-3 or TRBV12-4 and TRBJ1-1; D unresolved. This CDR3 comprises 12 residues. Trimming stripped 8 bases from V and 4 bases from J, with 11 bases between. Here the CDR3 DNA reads TGTGCCAGCGGCACCTTGTCCACTGAAGCTTTCTTT. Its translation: CASGTLSTEAFF.

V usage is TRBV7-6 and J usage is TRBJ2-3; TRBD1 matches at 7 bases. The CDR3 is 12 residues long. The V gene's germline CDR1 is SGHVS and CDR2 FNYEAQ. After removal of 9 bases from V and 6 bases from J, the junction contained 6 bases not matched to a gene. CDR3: CASKTGEDTQYF. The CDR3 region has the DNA TGTGCCAGTAAAACAGGGGAGGATACGCAGTATTTT.

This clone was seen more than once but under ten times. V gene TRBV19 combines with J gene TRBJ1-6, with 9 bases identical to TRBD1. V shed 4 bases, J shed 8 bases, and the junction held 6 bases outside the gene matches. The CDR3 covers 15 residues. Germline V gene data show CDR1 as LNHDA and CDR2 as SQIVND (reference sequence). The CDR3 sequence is CASSSPGQGHSPLHF. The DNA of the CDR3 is TGTGCCAGTAGTAGCCCGGGACAGGGACATTCACCCCTCCACTTT.

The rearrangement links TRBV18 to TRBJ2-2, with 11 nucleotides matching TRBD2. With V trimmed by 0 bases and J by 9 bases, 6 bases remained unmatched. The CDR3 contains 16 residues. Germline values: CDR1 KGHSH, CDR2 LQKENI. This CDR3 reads CASSPPTSGVPRELFF. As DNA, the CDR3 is TGTGCCAGCTCACCACCGACTAGCGGGGTGCCTCGGGAGCTGTTTTTT.

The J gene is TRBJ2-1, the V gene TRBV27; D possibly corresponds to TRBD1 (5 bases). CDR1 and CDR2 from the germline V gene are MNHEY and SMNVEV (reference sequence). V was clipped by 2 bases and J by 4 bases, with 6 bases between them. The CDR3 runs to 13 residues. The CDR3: CASSLDSYNEQFF. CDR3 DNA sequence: TGTGCCAGCAGTTTAGACAGTTACAATGAGCAGTTCTTC.

The CDR3 is CASSIGLGQETQYF. As DNA, the CDR3 is TGTGCCAGTAGTATAGGGCTCGGGCAAGAGACCCAGTACTTC. This chain joins TRBV19 and TRBJ2-5; D is unclear. CDR3 length: 14 amino acids. Trimming cost V 1 base and J 2 bases, with 8 bases left between them. Germline values: CDR1 LNHDA, CDR2 SQIVND (reference sequence). The complete variable domain, with remaining parts taken from reference TRBV19 and TRBJ2-5, reads DGGITQSPKYLFRKEGQNVTLSCEQNLNHDAMYWYRQDPGQGLRLIYYSQIVNDFQKGDIAEGYSVSREKKESFPLTVTSAQKNPTAFYLCASSIGLGQETQYFGPGTRLLVL.

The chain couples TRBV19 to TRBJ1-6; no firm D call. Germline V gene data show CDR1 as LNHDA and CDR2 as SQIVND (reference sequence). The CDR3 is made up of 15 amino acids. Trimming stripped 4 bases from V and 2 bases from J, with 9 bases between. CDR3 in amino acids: CASSTGDTYNSPLHF. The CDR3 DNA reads TGTGCCAGTAGTACCGGGGATACCTATAATTCACCCCTCCACTTT.

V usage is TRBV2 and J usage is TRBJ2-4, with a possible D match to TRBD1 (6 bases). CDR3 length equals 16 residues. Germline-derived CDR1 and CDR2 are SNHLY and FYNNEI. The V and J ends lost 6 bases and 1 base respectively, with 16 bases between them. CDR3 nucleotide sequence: TGTGCCAGCAGAAATTCGGGGCAGGGGGCCAAAAACATTCAGTACTTC. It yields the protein CASRNSGQGAKNIQYF.